These T cell receptor beta chains were read from a single sample in a study of tumor-infiltrating lymphocytes in primary liver carcinoma. TCRdb reprocessed the multiplex PCR reads with MiXCR, giving one entry per CDR3 protein. The repertoire includes under 150,000 distinct CDR3 sequences, roughly 70% of them detected once, and 8.1% sits in the top ten. The specimen was tumor-adjacent normal liver tissue. These receptors came from an older woman with primary liver carcinoma and hepatitis B virus infection. Each CDR3 is given with its conserved first and last residue. D genes are given only for firm matches. Size values are once, few and many counts, or a class for expanded clones, and some rows have none.

TRBV28,TRBJ2-4,NA,TRBD2,TGTGCCAGCAGCCCAGGACTAGCGGGAGGGTTTGGCAATAACATTCAGTACTTC,CASSPGLAGGFGNNIQYF
TRBV11-2,TRBJ1-1,medium-sized,NA,TGTGCCAGCAGTCGCCCACGGGGACGGGCGAACACTGAAGCTTTCTTT,CASSRPRGRANTEAFF
TRBV11-3,TRBJ2-3,NA,NA,TGTGCCAGCAGCCCTGAGGGAGGTGGCACAGATACGCAGTATTTT,CASSPEGGGTDTQYF
TRBV5-1,TRBJ2-5,many,TRBD1,TGCGCCAGCAGCTTGGCAGGGGGAGAGACCCAGTACTTC,CASSLAGGETQYF
TRBV5-1,TRBJ2-7,many,TRBD2,TGCGCCAGCAGCCTCTATTCTAGCGGCCGATTTTACGAGCAGTACTTC,CASSLYSSGRFYEQYF
TRBV10-2,TRBJ2-7,NA,NA,TGCGCCAGCAGTGAGTCGGGGCGTTACAATCAATACTTC,CASSESGRYNQYF
TRBV25-1,TRBJ2-7,NA,NA,TGTGCCAGCAGTGTACTCCACCCCGCTAGGAGCGAGCAGTACTTC,CASSVLHPARSEQYF
TRBV5-4,TRBJ1-5,NA,NA,TGCACCAGCAGCTCCCGGGGGGATGAGCCCCAGCATTTT,CTSSSRGDEPQHF
TRBV29-1,TRBJ2-5,NA,TRBD2,TGCAGCGTTGATGGCGGGCCGGGGGGAGAGACCCAGTACTTC,CSVDGGPGGETQYF
TRBV11-2,TRBJ1-1,medium-sized,NA,TGTGCCAGCAGCTTCGCTCGGGGCACTGAAGCTTTCTTT,CASSFARGTEAFF
TRBV28,TRBJ2-7,NA,NA,TGTGTTAGCAGTTTCAGAGGAGGCCCCTACGAGCAGTACTTC,CVSSFRGGPYEQYF
TRBV29-1,TRBJ2-2,NA,TRBD1,TGCTGCGTTGCTGGGACATGGACAGGAACCGGGGAGCTATTTTTT,CCVAGTWTGTGELFF
TRBV11-2,TRBJ2-3,medium-sized,TRBD2,TGTGCCAGCAGCTTAACGGGACTAGCGGGAGGGCCGACAGATACGCAGTATTTT,CASSLTGLAGGPTDTQYF
TRBV6-6,TRBJ1-5,NA,TRBD1,TGTGTCAGCAGGGCTACAGGGGGCGATAGCAATCAGTCCCAGCATTTT,CVSRATGGDSNQSQHF
TRBV11-2,TRBJ2-3,NA,NA,TGTGCCAGCAGCTCCCTCGAGAGCACGCAGTATTTT,CASSSLESTQYF
TRBV20-1,TRBJ1-2,NA,NA,TGCAGTGCCCAAGACTGGCGGGGCTATGGCTACACCTTC,CSAQDWRGYGYTF
TRBV4-1,TRBJ1-1,once,NA,TGCGCCAGCAGTCCAACACCTGACGAGATACCTCTGAACACTGAAGCTTTCTTT,CASSPTPDEIPLNTEAFF
TRBV5-1,TRBJ1-6,many,NA,TGCGCCAGCAGCCTCCGTACGACCAATTCACCCCTCCACTTT,CASSLRTTNSPLHF
TRBV6-2/TRBV6-3,TRBJ1-2,NA,TRBD1,TGTGCCAGCAGGGGACAGGTGACAAACTATGACTACACCTTC,CASRGQVTNYDYTF
TRBV5-1,TRBJ2-2,NA,NA,TGCGCCAGCAGGCGACTCGGGAACACCGGGGAGCTGTTTTTT,CASRRLGNTGELFF
TRBV5-1,TRBJ1-1,NA,NA,TGCGCCAGCAGCAGGAACATGGGGCCGGAGACTGAAGCTTTCTTT,CASSRNMGPETEAFF
TRBV28,TRBJ2-3,many,TRBD1,TGTGCCAGCAGTTCCCCCTCCGGGACAGGGACAGATACGCAGTATTTT,CASSSPSGTGTDTQYF
TRBV4-1,TRBJ1-5,NA,NA,TGCGACAGCGACGAGGGAGTAGGCAATCAGCCCCAGCATTTT,CDSDEGVGNQPQHF
TRBV6-5,TRBJ2-3,NA,NA,TGTGCCAGCAATGTTAGCAGGACCACAGATACGCAGTATTTT,CASNVSRTTDTQYF
TRBV5-8,TRBJ2-3,NA,NA,TGTGCCAGCAGCCGAAGGCGATGGGGAGCTAGCACAAATACGCAGTATTTT,CASSRRRWGASTNTQYF
TRBV6-2/TRBV6-3,TRBJ2-1,NA,NA,TGCGCCAGCACCCAGGGGAGCTCCTACAATGACCAGTTCTTC,CASTQGSSYNDQFF
TRBV14,TRBJ2-1,NA,NA,TGTGCCAGCAGCCCTAGAACAGGAGACTTCTACAATGAGCAGTTCTTC,CASSPRTGDFYNEQFF